This TCR beta chain is from a study of blood T cell repertoires in COVID-19. Study-level background: Whether acute or convalescent, the COVID-19 samples came from the United States, Italy and Spain.

In the original analysis: Using reference gene primer amplification, nucleated cell counts were estimated. Here immunoSEQ multiplex PCR was the method, and the copy in TCRdb shows in-frame clones only, minus some. That table is the source of V, J and clone size, and D and trimming were worked out from the DNA. The data hold about 70,000 clones, with about 81% observed a single time. The trim removed 0 bases at V and 5 bases at J, leaving 16 bases unmatched. Looked up from germline, CDR1 is MNHNS and CDR2 is SASEGT. This CDR3 has 18 amino acids. The source material was peripheral blood. This sequence joins TRBV6-1 and TRBJ2-7; 7 bases are shared with TRBD2. This clonotype was obtained from an elderly man with acute or convalescent COVID-19. CDR3 residues: CASSEAPTRSGVPNEQYF. The CDR3 DNA reads as TGTGCCAGCAGTGAAGCCCCGACCCGAAGCGGGGTCCCTAACGAGCAGTACTTC.